The clone carrying this TCR beta chain was seen a few times. Its antigen is undetermined. V lost 8 bases and J 4 bases, leaving 11 bases between the germline ends. Germline V CDR1 and CDR2: ENHRY, SYGVKD. The CDR3 totals 12 residues. The record originates from a study of beta chain features in type 1 diabetes. All of the isolated RNA was reverse transcribed, so expressed TCRB transcripts were sequenced. Sequenced by immunoSEQ multiplex PCR; TCRdb stores in-frame clones only, minus some. Counted here are about 240,000 clones, 25% to 30% occurring once; the ten biggest clones make up 3.5% to 4.5%. All of the sorted populations showed purity greater than 98%. Broader study findings: Patients and controls would share equally any PCR tilt toward shorter templates. Sequencing used cDNA, and cells with high TCR expression could therefore be over-represented. Insertion counts at VDJ junctions were lower in type 1 diabetes patients, who also showed more deletions there.

The sample was central memory CD4+ T cells from blood. The TCR originated in a young man in good health. V gene TRBV10-3 combines with J gene TRBJ1-1; TRBD1 is a possible D gene (5 bases). CDR3 coding DNA: TGTGCCATCCGGGGGGTAGGCACTGAAGCTTTCTTT. This gives the protein CAIRGVGTEAFF.